This passage covers 30 T cell receptor beta chains from one sample sequenced in a study of siplizumab effects on memory and regulatory T cells. Assay: immunoSEQ multiplex PCR; the TCRdb copy retains only in-frame clones and omits some. There are more than 70,000 clones in the sample; approximately 95% occur only once, and about 18% lies in the top ten. Source material: CD8+ T cells sorted from blood. These TCRs come from a human donor in good health.

Concerning this clone itself: Other DNA sequences in this sample translate to the same CDR3. The chain recombines TRBV27 with TRBJ2-7; 8 nucleotides match TRBD1. CDR1 MNHEY and CDR2 SMNVEV come from the germline V gene (reference sequence). V shed 3 bases, J shed 3 bases, and the junction held 4 bases outside the gene matches. The length of the CDR3 is 14 residues. Here the CDR3 DNA reads TGTGCCAGCAGTTTTAGACAGGGGAGCTACGAGCAGTACTTC. Amino acids: CASSFRQGSYEQYF.

V and J are TRBV9 and TRBJ2-3; D remains ambiguous. This CDR3 contains 13 residues. Germline V gene lookup returns CDR1 SGDLS and CDR2 YYNGEE. V lost 4 bases and J 2 bases, leaving 8 bases between the germline ends. The CDR3 sequence is CASSPGPTDTQYF. In DNA, the CDR3 is TGTGCCAGCAGCCCGGGCCCCACAGATACGCAGTATTTT.

The CDR3 loop is CASSQATGSSTDTQYF. CDR3 nucleotide sequence: TGTGCCAGCAGCCAAGCGACAGGATCCAGCACAGATACGCAGTATTTT. The J gene is TRBJ2-3, the V gene TRBV16; a weak D match, TRBD1 (6 bases). The V end lost 2 bases, the J end lost 0 bases, and 12 bases lay between the germline ends. The CDR3 sequence is 16 residues long. Germline values: CDR1 KGHSY, CDR2 FQNENV. Filled out from reference TRBV16 and TRBJ2-3, the complete variable domain reads GEEVAQTPKHLVRGEGQKAKLYCAPIKGHSYVFWYQQVLKNEFKFLISFQNENVFDETGMPKERFSAKCLPNSPCSLEIQATKLEDSAVYFCASSQATGSSTDTQYFGPGTRLTVL.

This chain uses TRBV27 with TRBJ2-1, with D possibly matching TRBD1 (6 bases). The CDR3 totals 16 residues. The germline V gene has CDR1 MNHEY and CDR2 SMNVEV (reference sequence). Trimming removed 3 bases at V and 7 bases at J, with 19 bases between. CDR3 residues: CASSLLLATGFNEQFF. The CDR3 DNA sequence: TGTGCCAGCAGTTTGCTTTTAGCGACAGGCTTTAATGAGCAGTTCTTC.

The chain links TRBV19 to TRBJ2-7; 8 nucleotides match TRBD1. The germline gives CDR1 LNHDA, CDR2 SQIVND (reference sequence). V lost 4 bases to trimming and J lost 4 bases; unmatched junction nucleotides: 15. This CDR3 region has 17 residues. The CDR3 protein is CASSTGTGSLTGYEQYF. The CDR3 DNA sequence: TGTGCCAGTAGTACCGGGACAGGTTCCCTAACTGGGTACGAGCAGTACTTC.

This clone showed up just once. The chain links TRBV6-5 to TRBJ2-1, with D unclear. The CDR3 is 13 residues long. Germline lookup yields CDR1 MNHEY and CDR2 SVGAGI. V was shortened by 0 bases and J by 7 bases, with 7 bases between the two germline ends. Here the CDR3 DNA reads TGTGCCAGCAGTTACTCTATGATGAATGAGCAGTTCTTC. This translates into CASSYSMMNEQFF.

This clone is a singleton in its sample. The gene calls are TRBV14 and TRBJ2-3; D may be TRBD1 or TRBD2 (5 bases each). V was shortened by 5 bases and J by 0 bases, with 9 bases between the two germline ends. Per germline, CDR1 SGHDN and CDR2 FVKESK. CDR3 size: 14 residues. The CDR3 sequence: CASSGDPSTDTQYF. The DNA of the CDR3 is TGTGCCAGCAGCGGGGACCCCAGCACAGATACGCAGTATTTT.

This clone was seen a single time. This chain uses TRBV29-1 with TRBJ1-1; D not certain. Germline V lookup: CDR1 SQVTM, CDR2 ANQGSEA. Between the trimmed V and J ends, which lost 4 bases and 11 bases, there was a span of 14 bases. The CDR3 contains 11 residues. The DNA for the CDR3 is TGCAGCGTTGTGGAGGGAGGGCAGGCTTTCTTT. Protein: CSVVEGGQAFF.

This chain uses TRBV5-4 with TRBJ1-6; D gene ambiguous. The CDR3 is 12 amino acids. V was pared by 4 bases and J by 7 bases, with 6 bases between. The germline V gene has CDR1 SGHNT and CDR2 YYREEE (reference sequence). The CDR3 loop reads CASSRGNSPLHF. The CDR3 bases are TGTGCCAGCAGCAGAGGAAATTCACCCCTCCACTTT. The variable domain in full, with the rest retrieved from reference TRBV5-4 and TRBJ1-6, is ETGVTQSPTHLIKTRGQQVTLRCSSQSGHNTVSWYQQALGQGPQFIFQYYREEENGRGNFPPRFSGLQFPNYSSELNVNALELDDSALYLCASSRGNSPLHFGNGTRLTVT.

The chain joins TRBV11-3 to TRBJ2-1; 13 bases line up with TRBD2. CDR3 length: 15 amino acids. The germline CDR1 and CDR2 sequences are SGHNT and YENEEA. With V trimmed by 5 bases and J by 5 bases, 3 bases remained unmatched. The CDR3 DNA follows: TGTGCCAGCAGCGGAGGGACTAGCGGGAACAATGAGCAGTTCTTC. This codes for CASSGGTSGNNEQFF.

The chain recombines TRBV5-1 with TRBJ2-3; D perhaps matches TRBD2 (5 bases). Between the trimmed V and J ends, which lost 2 bases and 2 bases, there was a span of 12 bases. Germline V gene data show CDR1 as SGHRS and CDR2 as YFSETQ. The CDR3 extends over 15 amino acids. CDR3 DNA sequence: TGCGCCAGCAGCTTTTTCAGCGGAGACACAGATACGCAGTATTTT. Translating it yields CASSFFSGDTDTQYF.

A single count supports this clone. The chain uses TRBV6-5 and TRBJ1-2; D is uncertain. V was trimmed by 5 bases and J by 0 bases, leaving 10 bases between them. CDR1 is MNHEY and CDR2 is SVGAGI in the germline V gene. CDR3 size: 14 residues. The CDR3 reads CASSVERANYGYTF. CDR3 DNA: TGTGCCAGCAGTGTTGAGAGGGCTAACTATGGCTACACCTTC.

This clone was seen a single time. The J gene is TRBJ2-2, the V gene TRBV29-1; D uncertain. Germline assignment: CDR1 SQVTM and CDR2 ANQGSEA. The CDR3 covers 13 residues. Trimming stripped 4 bases from V and 4 bases from J, with 10 bases between. The CDR3 sequence: CSVGPMGTGELFF. The CDR3 DNA follows: TGCAGCGTTGGCCCGATGGGCACCGGGGAGCTGTTTTTT.

The sample holds many counts of this clone. This chain uses TRBV9 with TRBJ2-5, with D unresolved. The V end lost 4 bases, the J end lost 3 bases, and 10 bases lay between the germline ends. CDR1 and CDR2 from the germline V gene are SGDLS and YYNGEE. The CDR3 length is 13 residues. DNA for the CDR3: TGTGCCAGCAGCTCCCGACACAAAGAGACCCAGTACTTC. This codes for CASSSRHKETQYF. Drawing the rest from reference TRBV9 and TRBJ2-5, the complete variable domain is DSGVTQTPKHLITATGQRVTLRCSPRSGDLSVYWYQQSLDQGLQFLIQYYNGEERAKGNILERFSAQQFPDLHSELNLSSLELGDSALYFCASSSRHKETQYFGPGTRLLVL.

The rearrangement joins TRBV5-6 to TRBJ1-1, with unresolved D. CDR3 length: 14 amino acids. Germline V lookup: CDR1 SGHDT, CDR2 YYEEEE. V lost 3 bases to trimming and J lost 1 base, with 10 bases between them. For the CDR3, the DNA is TGTGCCAGCAGCTCATTCCCGGGGAACACTGAAGCTTTCTTT. Residues: CASSSFPGNTEAFF. Drawing the rest from reference TRBV5-6 and TRBJ1-1, the complete variable domain is DAGVTQSPTHLIKTRGQQVTLRCSPKSGHDTVSWYQQALGQGPQFIFQYYEEEERQRGNFPDRFSGHQFPNYSSELNVNALLLGDSALYLCASSSFPGNTEAFFGQGTRLTVV.

The rearrangement joins TRBV4-1 to TRBJ2-7; D call uncertain. CDR3 length equals 17 residues. Germline CDR1 reads MGHRA; CDR2 reads YSYEKL. V was shortened by 0 bases and J by 4 bases, with 19 bases between the two germline ends. DNA of the CDR3: TGCGCCAGCAGCCAAGATCCGGCCAGACCGTCGCTTTACGAGCAGTACTTC. Protein sequence: CASSQDPARPSLYEQYF.

V is TRBV30 and J is TRBJ1-5, with D perhaps matching TRBD1 (6 bases). The germline gives CDR1 GTSNPN, CDR2 SVGIG (reference sequence). V dropped 0 bases and J dropped 6 bases, with 9 bases sitting between them. The CDR3 totals 13 residues. The CDR3 coding sequence is TGTGCCTGGAGTGTACAGGGCAGTCAGCCCCAGCATTTT. Protein product: CAWSVQGSQPQHF. The entire variable domain, with the rest obtained from reference TRBV30 and TRBJ1-5, is as follows: SQTIHQWPATLVQPVGSPLSLECTVEGTSNPNLYWYRQAAGRGLQLLFYSVGIGQISSEVPQNLSASRPQDRQFILSSKKLLLSDSGFYLCAWSVQGSQPQHFGDGTRLSIL.

The genes are TRBV27 and TRBJ2-5; unclear D gene. The CDR3 contains 14 residues. Trimming left V 5 bases short and J 4 bases short, with 14 bases between. Germline V CDR1 and CDR2: MNHEY, SMNVEV (reference sequence). Here the CDR3 DNA reads TGTGCCAGCAGTCCCCTAAACTCAAGAGAGACCCAGTACTTC. Translation: CASSPLNSRETQYF.

The V call is TRBV4-1, the J call TRBJ2-7; 7 bases agree with TRBD2. Germline V lookup: CDR1 MGHRA, CDR2 YSYEKL. There are 16 residues in the CDR3. The junction had 8 bases not matched to a gene; V was cut back by 1 base and J by 2 bases. CDR3 sequence reads: CASSQGGGTETYEQYF. The CDR3 DNA reads as TGCGCCAGCAGCCAAGGGGGGGGGACGGAAACCTACGAGCAGTACTTC.

CDR3 amino acids: CASSSGGQPQHF. For the CDR3, the DNA is TGTGCCAGCAGTTCAGGGGGACAGCCCCAGCATTTT. V is TRBV6-5 and J is TRBJ1-5; 7 positions agree with TRBD1. Trimming cost V 4 bases and J 7 bases; bases outside gene matches: 1. Germline V lookup: CDR1 MNHEY, CDR2 SVGAGI. The CDR3 is 12 amino acids.

The J gene is TRBJ2-7, the V gene TRBV6-1; TRBD2 matches 7 bases. This CDR3 comprises 17 residues. Germline V gene sequence: CDR1 MNHNS, CDR2 SASEGT. V shed 2 bases and J 2 bases; nucleotides not matched to a gene: 12. The CDR3 bases are TGTGCCAGCAGTGAAAAGGTAGATGGGGGGAGGGCCTACGAGCAGTACTTC. Translated: CASSEKVDGGRAYEQYF.

V usage is TRBV4-1 and J usage is TRBJ2-7, with 14 bases identical to TRBD2. CDR3 length: 17 amino acids. The ends lost 1 base at V and 1 base at J; junction bases unmatched: 3. Germline values: CDR1 MGHRA, CDR2 YSYEKL. The CDR3 spells CASSQGTSGRSSYEQYF. Here the CDR3 DNA reads TGCGCCAGCAGCCAAGGGACTAGCGGGAGGTCTTCCTACGAGCAGTACTTC.

The gene calls are TRBV28 and TRBJ1-1; D ambiguous. The CDR3 totals 11 residues. Germline V gene lookup returns CDR1 MDHEN and CDR2 SYDVKM. V lost 10 bases to trimming and J lost 5 bases, with 11 bases between them. CDR3 amino acids: CATNPGTEAFF. The CDR3 DNA reads TGTGCCACCAACCCCGGGACTGAAGCTTTCTTT.

CDR3 loop: CASSQVEGGTYEQYF. CDR3 DNA: TGCGCCAGCAGCCAAGTGGAGGGGGGAACCTACGAGCAGTACTTC. This chain joins TRBV4-1 and TRBJ2-5; perhaps D is TRBD1 or TRBD2 (6 bases each). The tail of the sequence fits TRBJ2-7 better, so the J call may be wrong. Germline V lookup: CDR1 MGHRA, CDR2 YSYEKL. This CDR3 comprises 15 residues.

V gene TRBV6-1 combines with J gene TRBJ2-1, with a tentative D call TRBD1 (6 bases). This CDR3 has 15 residues. The V and J ends lost 0 bases and 8 bases respectively, with 14 bases between them. Germline assignment: CDR1 MNHNS and CDR2 SASEGT. CDR3 loop: CASSEAEGGVDEQFF. DNA of the CDR3: TGTGCCAGCAGTGAAGCCGAAGGGGGTGTCGATGAGCAGTTCTTC.

The chain links TRBV7-9 to TRBJ2-3; 8 nucleotides match TRBD2. With V trimmed by 10 bases and J by 0 bases, 12 bases remained unmatched. Germline assignment: CDR1 SEHNR and CDR2 FQNEAQ (reference sequence). The CDR3 length is 16 residues. This chain's CDR3 is CATRLLAEASTDTQYF. The CDR3 region has the DNA TGTGCCACACGACTACTAGCGGAGGCTAGCACAGATACGCAGTATTTT.

The chain couples TRBV27 to TRBJ2-1, with TRBD2 identical over 11 bases. This CDR3 is 15 amino acids long. V trimming: 2 bases; J trimming: 5 bases; junction bases outside the gene matches: 2. In germline, CDR1 is MNHEY, CDR2 SMNVEV (reference sequence). This chain's CDR3 is CASSLQTSGNNEQFF. For the CDR3, the DNA is TGTGCCAGCAGTTTACAGACTAGCGGGAACAATGAGCAGTTCTTC.

This chain connects TRBV6-5 to TRBJ2-7; 7 bases fit TRBD2. Germline CDR1 reads MNHEY; CDR2 reads SVGAGI. V shed 5 bases, J shed 5 bases, and the junction held 3 bases outside the gene matches. The CDR3 totals 12 residues. The CDR3 here is CASSNLADEQYF. The CDR3 DNA is TGTGCCAGCAGTAACCTAGCGGACGAGCAGTACTTC.

V and J are TRBV19 and TRBJ1-2, with a tentative D call TRBD1 (5 bases). CDR3 size: 16 residues. The germline V gene encodes CDR1 LNHDA and CDR2 SQIVND (reference sequence). V was clipped by 2 bases and J by 0 bases, with 13 bases between them. For the CDR3, the DNA is TGTGCCAGTAGTATATTTCGGGAGGGGACTAACTATGGCTACACCTTC. Amino acids: CASSIFREGTNYGYTF.

The CDR3 region has the DNA TGCGCCAGCAGTAAGAAAGGACAGGGGAACGGGTTTAGCAATCAGCCCCAGCATTTT. It yields the protein CASSKKGQGNGFSNQPQHF. V gene TRBV5-1 combines with J gene TRBJ1-5, with TRBD1 matching over 9 bases. The CDR3 extends over 19 amino acids. The junction had 15 bases not matched to a gene; V was cut back by 5 bases and J by 0 bases. CDR1 and CDR2 (germline): SGHRS, YFSETQ.